The clone carrying this TCR beta chain was seen only a few times. Its antigen remains unknown. A J-beta primer mix and a sample-barcoded 5' primer were used in a second PCR of roughly 6 to 12 cycles. A 12-random-nucleotide template-switch adaptor tagged each cDNA molecule. Each CDR3 protein is one row after TCRdb ran MiXCR on the 5' RACE reads. Of 1,500,000 or so distinct CDR3 sequences in the sample, approximately 59% were seen once. V gave up 4 bases and J gave up 5 bases; unmatched junction bases: 19. This CDR3 contains 19 residues. The data were obtained in a study of blood T cells in healthy people across ages. Samples each had at least 6 micrograms of total RNA extracted. Regarding the study as a whole: Since the PBMCs were unsorted, naive and antigen-experienced cells could not be conclusively compared. With age, beta diversity per million T cells declined roughly linearly, significantly by approximately 40.

The sequence derives from a man aged 18 to 29 in good health. Sequencing used blood. The V call is TRBV12-3 or TRBV12-4, the J call TRBJ2-7, with TRBD2 matching 11 bases. The CDR3 region is CASSSPSTSGDTVVHEQYF. For the CDR3, the DNA is TGTGCCAGCAGTTCCCCGTCGACTAGCGGGGATACTGTGGTCCACGAGCAGTACTTC.